This TCR beta chain was profiled in a study of post-analysis software for immune sequencing data (dated by TCRdb to about 2015). Turning to the overall study: Disease courses on record covered relapsing-remitting, secondary progressive and progressive-relapsing multiple sclerosis, though some patients had no subtype annotation. Patient repertoires were compared against some twelve previously published healthy control repertoires from donors aged about 6 to 26 years. A subset of samples was prepared in parallel using single-end sample barcoding, then pooled and co-amplified after Illumina adapter ligation.

Taken from cysteine to phenylalanine, the CDR3 has 17 residues. Here the CDR3 DNA is all that survives: 51 bases in frame from base 1. Ends trimmed: V by 1 base, J by 0 bases; bases unmatched to a gene: 6. Based on the germline V gene (reference sequence), the CDR1 and CDR2 sequences are LNHNV and YYDKDF. The research as a whole found: Significantly lower normalized Chao1 diversity was found in multiple sclerosis patients than in controls, suggesting substantial peripheral T-cell clonal expansion. Several TRBV segments, including TRBV5-6, TRBV5-1 and TRBV20-1, were significantly more frequent in patients than controls. The control group was slightly older than the multiple sclerosis patient group. Strong co-clustering of samples prepared in the same batch was shown by direct clustering with F measure, prompting a batch-effect correction.

The protocol used for the library was PCR. TCRdb lists the instrument as Illumina HiSeq 2500. Unique molecular identifiers were incorporated into TCR beta cDNA libraries to reduce PCR and sequencing biases. Some 500,000 cDNA molecules were obtained per 1 to 10 million input T cells, so each molecule approximated one T cell. The same protocol used for the earlier healthy control dataset was applied to prepare and sequence the patient libraries. Samples belonging to the same batch were prepared together, multiplexed and sequenced on a shared HiSeq lane. Processing in the source paper ran as follows. Raw barcoded reads were processed with MIGEC, and single-read molecular identifier groups were discarded before consensus assembly and CDR3 extraction. VDJtools was used for post-analysis of the clonotype tables, with diversity normalized by down-sampling every dataset to the smallest sample size. Repertoire overlap clustering matched CDR3 amino acid but not nucleotide sequences to correct batch-related cross-sample contamination. Clones were called with MiXCR by TCRdb after fastp trimmed the public reads at Q25, and only in-frame beta chains were retained. A single entry per CDR3 protein holds the most common genes and DNA from its merged rows. Clone size and V and J calls follow TCRdb, not the original study. The sample data list roughly 540,000 distinct CDR3 sequences, and 30% to 40% of these were observed just once. 4.5% to 7.5% of the sample is held by the ten biggest clonotypes.

This clonotype was counted a few times. No antigen is known for it. It has no much larger one-base neighbor in the sample; base qualities were not kept. To demonstrate the VDJtools post-analysis software, the study profiled TCR beta repertoires from the peripheral blood of 10 to 15 young patients with multiple sclerosis. Multiple sclerosis patients were children and adolescents aged 6 to 15 years. The sequenced sample was blood. This sequence uses TRBV15 and TRBJ2-1, with 7 bases in between that match TRBD2. The sequence was obtained from a girl aged 2 to 17 with multiple sclerosis. The DNA sequence reads TGTGCCACCAGCAGAGCTTACGGGACTAACTCCTACAATGAGCAGTTCTTC. Translated, it gives CATSRAYGTNSYNEQFF.